The 26 T cell receptor beta chains listed next were all sequenced from one sample in a study of T cell repertoires in ileal Crohn's disease. The protocol was immunoSEQ multiplex PCR, while the TCRdb copy is restricted to in-frame clones and leaves out a portion. The sample lists 15,000 to 20,000 clones, just over 90% occurring once. Sequencing used ileal tissue. The origin of the receptors is an adult with Crohn's disease.

The chain joins TRBV6-1 to TRBJ2-5; 11 nucleotides agree with TRBD2. This CDR3 region has 17 residues. J was trimmed by 0 bases and V by 2 bases; bases with no gene match: 5. Germline V gene lookup returns CDR1 MNHNS and CDR2 SASEGT. CDR3 loop: CASSELAGGLYQETQYF. The CDR3 DNA follows: TGTGCCAGCAGTGAACTAGCGGGGGGCCTGTACCAAGAGACCCAGTACTTC.

The chain recombines TRBV18 with TRBJ2-1; D may be TRBD2 (5 bases). Germline CDR1 is KGHSH and CDR2 is LQKENI. The CDR3 is 15 amino acids. V lost 1 base to trimming and J lost 4 bases, with 11 bases between them. CDR3 sequence: CASSPLGVAYNEQFF. DNA of the CDR3: TGTGCCAGCTCACCACTGGGAGTGGCTTACAATGAGCAGTTCTTC.

The chain uses TRBV7-2 and TRBJ1-1; 7 bases are shared with TRBD1. V shed 4 bases, J shed 1 base, and the junction held 6 bases outside the gene matches. The CDR3 extends over 15 amino acids. Germline CDR1 reads SGHTA; CDR2 reads FQGNSA. The CDR3: CASSYRTGWNTEAFF. The CDR3 DNA is TGTGCCAGCAGCTACCGGACAGGCTGGAACACTGAAGCTTTCTTT.

The chain joins TRBV27 to TRBJ2-7, with 8 positions matching TRBD1. The CDR3 is made up of 14 amino acids. Germline CDR1 MNHEY, CDR2 SMNVEV (reference sequence). The ends lost 5 bases at V and 5 bases at J; junction bases unmatched: 8. The CDR3 region is CASSPQGAINEQYF. The CDR3 DNA reads as TGTGCCAGCAGTCCTCAGGGGGCTATAAACGAGCAGTACTTC.

J is TRBJ2-1 and V is TRBV29-1; 8 bases line up with TRBD1. Germline assignment: CDR1 SQVTM and CDR2 ANQGSEA. Germline trimming cut 4 bases from V and 8 bases from J; bases unmatched to any gene: 13. There are 15 residues in the CDR3. DNA of the CDR3: TGCAGCGTTGTGTTGACGGGTCAGGGGGCATATGAGCAGTTCTTC. As protein: CSVVLTGQGAYEQFF.

This chain links TRBV5-1 with TRBJ2-7, with 7 bases matching TRBD1. The germline V gene encodes CDR1 SGHRS and CDR2 YFSETQ. The CDR3 runs 17 residues. The V and J ends lost 4 bases and 2 bases, in that order; junction bases with no gene match: 15. The CDR3 DNA is TGCGCCAGCAGCACCGATCCCACAGGGGCTGATCCCTACGAGCAGTACTTC. It is translated as CASSTDPTGADPYEQYF. The full variable domain, its missing parts supplied by reference TRBV5-1 and TRBJ2-7, is KAGVTQTPRYLIKTRGQQVTLSCSPISGHRSVSWYQQTPGQGLQFLFEYFSETQRNKGNFPGRFSGRQFSNSRSEMNVSTLELGDSALYLCASSTDPTGADPYEQYFGPGTRLTVT.

The CDR3 sequence is CASSLGQNQPQHF. The CDR3 DNA reads as TGCGCCAGCAGCTTGGGACAAAATCAGCCCCAGCATTTT. The rearrangement uses TRBV5-1 and TRBJ1-5; D not certain. Trimming took 0 bases from V and 4 from J, leaving 5 bases between them. CDR1 is SGHRS and CDR2 is YFSETQ in the germline V gene. This CDR3 region has 13 residues.

This chain links TRBV7-3 with TRBJ2-3, with TRBD1 matching over 7 bases. CDR3 length equals 15 residues. After removal of 2 bases from V and 1 base from J, the junction contained 3 bases not matched to a gene. The germline V gene encodes CDR1 SGHTA and CDR2 FQGTGA. CDR3 DNA sequence: TGTGCCAGCAGCTTATTCGGACAGGGCACAGATACGCAGTATTTT. Encoded protein: CASSLFGQGTDTQYF.

The V call is TRBV27, the J call TRBJ2-2; D unclear. The CDR3 spans 13 residues. V lost 8 bases, J lost 8 bases, and 15 bases lay in between. The germline V gene encodes CDR1 MNHEY and CDR2 SMNVEV (reference sequence). CDR3 nucleotides: TGTGCCAGCGGCCTTCCCCTCGTAGGGGAGCTGTTTTTT. It specifies CASGLPLVGELFF.

V and J are TRBV7-2 and TRBJ2-7; D uncertain. CDR1 is SGHTA and CDR2 is FQGNSA in the germline V gene. The CDR3 is 14 amino acids. V dropped 1 base and J dropped 1 base, with 8 bases sitting between them. CDR3 protein: CASSLGALSYEQYF. Written as DNA, the CDR3 is TGTGCCAGCAGCTTAGGGGCCCTTTCCTACGAGCAGTACTTC.

This sequence joins TRBV15 and TRBJ2-2; possible D gene TRBD1, 5 bases. CDR3 size: 13 residues. Looked up from germline, CDR1 is LNHNV and CDR2 is YYDKDF (reference sequence). V was clipped by 11 bases and J by 2 bases, with 12 bases between them. Here the CDR3 DNA reads TGTGCCTCCCGACAGTTAAACACCGGGGAGCTGTTTTTT. Its protein product is CASRQLNTGELFF.

The genes are TRBV30 and TRBJ2-3, with 7 bases lining up with TRBD1. CDR1 is GTSNPN and CDR2 is SVGIG in the germline V gene (reference sequence). With 1 base clipped from V and 5 bases from J, the junction kept 9 bases outside the gene matches. This CDR3 has 15 amino acids. The CDR3 DNA follows: TGTGCCTGGAGTGGGCGGACAGGCGGGCGAGATACGCAGTATTTT. Its protein is CAWSGRTGGRDTQYF.

CDR3 loop: CASSQAYRRLSTDTQYF. CDR3 bases: TGCGCCAGCAGCCAAGCGTATCGGCGGCTTAGCACAGATACGCAGTATTTT. The chain couples TRBV4-3 to TRBJ2-3; D gene unclear. CDR1 and CDR2 (germline): LGHNA, YSLEER. V was trimmed by 1 base and J by 0 bases, leaving 14 bases between them. This CDR3 comprises 17 residues.

The chain is built from TRBV7-2 and TRBJ1-1; perhaps TRBD1 as D (6 bases). The CDR3 runs to 12 residues. The germline V gene has CDR1 SGHTA and CDR2 FQGNSA. V lost 3 bases and J lost 8, with 10 bases in between. CDR3 coding DNA: TGTGCCAGCAGCTTCTCTACAGGGGAAGCTTTCTTT. It translates to CASSFSTGEAFF.

This chain connects TRBV15 to TRBJ1-4; unclear D gene. Germline CDR1 is LNHNV and CDR2 is YYDKDF (reference sequence). V was shortened by 0 bases and J by 4 bases, with 9 bases between the two germline ends. The CDR3 runs 15 residues. Here the CDR3 DNA reads TGTGCCACCAGCAGAGATAGGCGGTATAATGAAAAACTGTTTTTT. It is translated as CATSRDRRYNEKLFF. Variable domain in full (rest from reference TRBV15 and TRBJ1-4): DAMVIQNPRYQVTQFGKPVTLSCSQTLNHNVMYWYQQKSSQAPKLLFHYYDKDFNNEADTPDNFQSRRPNTSFCFLDIRSPGLGDTAMYLCATSRDRRYNEKLFFGSGTQLSVL.

This clone was counted a single time. The chain combines TRBV4-1 with TRBJ2-3, with 8 nucleotides matching TRBD1. After removal of 8 bases from V and 2 bases from J, the junction contained 12 bases not matched to a gene. The length of the CDR3 is 16 residues. The germline V gene has CDR1 MGHRA and CDR2 YSYEKL. CDR3 coding DNA: TGCGCCAGCGGCTTACCGGACAGGGCCAACACAGATACGCAGTATTTT. It specifies CASGLPDRANTDTQYF.

This clone was picked up one time. The CDR3 nucleotides read TGTGCCAGCTCACCTGAGCGGATTCAGCCCCAGCATTTT. Protein product: CASSPERIQPQHF. The chain links TRBV18 to TRBJ1-5; D remains unclear. Germline V gene sequence: CDR1 KGHSH, CDR2 LQKENI. Trimming removed 3 bases at V and 6 bases at J, with 9 bases between. The CDR3 length is 13 residues.

The genes are TRBV5-5 and TRBJ2-2; 7 bases line up with TRBD2. The CDR3 contains 15 residues. The ends lost 3 bases at V and 1 base at J; junction bases unmatched: 3. The germline V gene has CDR1 SGHKS and CDR2 YYEKEE (reference sequence). CDR3 in DNA: TGTGCCAGCAGCTGGCAGCGGGGGAACACCGGGGAGCTGTTTTTT. As protein: CASSWQRGNTGELFF. The variable domain in full, completed from reference TRBV5-5 and TRBJ2-2, reads DAGVTQSPTHLIKTRGQQVTLRCSPISGHKSVSWYQQVLGQGPQFIFQYYEKEERGRGNFPDRFSARQFPNYSSELNVNALLLGDSALYLCASSWQRGNTGELFFGEGSRLTVL.

This chain links TRBV19 with TRBJ2-7, with 7 nucleotides matching TRBD1. V shed 4 bases, J shed 2 bases, and the junction held 8 bases outside the gene matches. Germline V gives CDR1 LNHDA, CDR2 SQIVND (reference sequence). The CDR3 spans 15 residues. CDR3 in DNA: TGTGCCAGTAGTAAGGGGACGGGACAGCCCTACGAGCAGTACTTC. Residues: CASSKGTGQPYEQYF.

The chain joins TRBV5-6 to TRBJ2-7; 9 nucleotides line up with TRBD1. V gave up 2 bases and J gave up 6 bases; unmatched junction bases: 6. The CDR3 totals 14 residues. Germline V CDR1 and CDR2: SGHDT, YYEEEE. For the CDR3, the DNA is TGTGCCAGCAGCTTTCGGACAGGGGCTGGCGAGCAGTACTTC. Translation: CASSFRTGAGEQYF.

The chain couples TRBV15 to TRBJ2-5; 7 bases are a match to TRBD1. From germline, CDR1 is LNHNV and CDR2 YYDKDF (reference sequence). V was clipped by 1 base and J by 1 base; unmatched bases: 0. This CDR3 is built from 14 residues. The CDR3 DNA sequence: TGTGCCACCAGCAGAGCAGGGGGCCAAGAGACCCAGTACTTC. Translating it yields CATSRAGGQETQYF.

Concerning this clone: The sample has other DNA sequences that encode this CDR3 too. The V and J genes are TRBV11-2 and TRBJ2-7; 12 positions match TRBD1. Germline V lookup: CDR1 SGHAT, CDR2 FQNNGV. Unmatched junction bases numbered 6, after V lost 5 bases and J lost 4 bases. This CDR3 region has 15 residues. The CDR3 sequence is CASSLRDRGLYEQYF. In DNA form, the CDR3 reads TGTGCCAGCAGCCTAAGGGACAGGGGGCTATACGAGCAGTACTTC. Drawing the rest from reference TRBV11-2 and TRBJ2-7, the complete variable domain is EAGVAQSPRYKIIEKRQSVAFWCNPISGHATLYWYQQILGQGPKLLIQFQNNGVVDDSQLPKDRFSAERLKGVDSTLKIQPAKLEDSAVYLCASSLRDRGLYEQYFGPGTRLTVT.

The chain has TRBV18 and TRBJ2-5; 8 nucleotides agree with TRBD2. The CDR3 loop spans 16 amino acids. CDR1 and CDR2 (germline): KGHSH, LQKENI. Trimming cost V 6 bases and J 5 bases; bases outside gene matches: 14. The CDR3 here is CASSPDRGLATETQYF. DNA of the CDR3: TGTGCCAGCTCCCCAGATAGAGGACTAGCAACTGAGACCCAGTACTTC. Based on the CDR3 plus reference TRBV18 and TRBJ2-5, the full variable domain is NAGVMQNPRHLVRRRGQEARLRCSPMKGHSHVYWYRQLPEEGLKFMVYLQKENIIDESGMPKERFSAEFPKEGPSILRIQQVVRGDSAAYFCASSPDRGLATETQYFGPGTRLLVL.

V is TRBV27 and J is TRBJ2-7, with D perhaps TRBD2 (6 bases). Germline V gives CDR1 MNHEY, CDR2 SMNVEV (reference sequence). The CDR3 is made up of 13 amino acids. Trimming removed 3 bases from V and 3 bases from J, with 9 bases in between. CDR3 in amino acids: CASSLGLHYEQYF. CDR3 coding DNA: TGTGCCAGCAGTTTGGGACTCCACTACGAGCAGTACTTC.

This chain uses TRBV7-9 with TRBJ2-5; perhaps TRBD2 as D (6 bases). The CDR3 covers 15 residues. Germline CDR1 is SEHNR and CDR2 is FQNEAQ (reference sequence). Trimming removed 1 base at V and 1 base at J, with 10 bases between. The CDR3 nucleotides are TGTGCCAGCAGCTTAGGGGCGGGGACCCAAGAGACCCAGTACTTC. As protein: CASSLGAGTQETQYF. Full variable domain (remainder filled in from reference TRBV7-9 and TRBJ2-5): DTGVSQNPRHKITKRGQNVTFRCDPISEHNRLYWYRQTLGQGPEFLTYFQNEAQLEKSRLLSDRFSAERPKGSFSTLEIQRTEQGDSAMYLCASSLGAGTQETQYFGPGTRLLVL.

The chain links TRBV6-5 to TRBJ2-5, with no clear D. Germline V lookup: CDR1 MNHEY, CDR2 SVGAGI. The CDR3 is 13 amino acids. The V end was cut by 5 bases, the J end by 2 bases, with 9 bases between. The CDR3 sequence is CASSPQVQETQYF. The CDR3 bases are TGTGCCAGCAGTCCCCAGGTTCAAGAGACCCAGTACTTC.